The T cell receptor (beta chain) under discussion was sequenced for a study of blood T cell repertoires in COVID-19. Study as a whole: From the United States, Italy and Spain came samples of acute and convalescent COVID-19. Nucleic acid was either cDNA or gDNA, and it came from T cells, B-cell-depleted T cells, or PBMCs.

The CDR3 spans 14 residues. The ends were cut back, 0 bases at V and 7 bases at J, with 10 bases in the middle. Germline assignment: CDR1 SGHRS and CDR2 YFSETQ. Original methodology: For nucleated cells, counts were estimated from reference gene primer amplification. Sequencing used immunoSEQ multiplex PCR; TCRdb keeps in-frame clones, though not all of them. From that table come the V and J calls and clone size; the DNA was used to work out D and trimming. The sample has some 95,000 clones, roughly 87% seen once; the top ten hold 4% to 5.5%. Sequencing input: peripheral blood. The receptor was isolated from a man aged 65-85 years with acute or convalescent COVID-19. J is TRBJ2-2 and V is TRBV5-1; D is unresolved. DNA of the CDR3: TGCGCCAGCAGCTTGGCAAGAGCACGCGGGGAGCTGTTTTTT. It codes for CASSLARARGELFF.